This T cell receptor beta chain was identified in a study of OX40 agonist ivuxolimab in advanced cancers. Looking at the study overall: The costimulatory receptor OX40 (CD134) was targeted by ivuxolimab, a fully human IgG2 agonistic monoclonal antibody. Intravenous ivuxolimab was administered to patients every 2 weeks at six dose levels: 0.01, 0.1, 0.3, 1.5, 3 and 10 mg/kg. Of the 50 to 55 dose-escalation patients, hepatocellular carcinoma was present in roughly 19, melanoma in approximately 15, renal cell carcinoma in 9 and head and neck cancer in 9. The monotherapy dose-escalation portion (N of about 50 patients) of the phase I ivuxolimab trial is reported in the paper. In the dose-escalation cohort, approximately 82% of patients were male, and the mean age was 60 years with a range of 23 to 79. Three dose-escalation patients achieved partial responses, one with hepatocellular carcinoma and two with cutaneous melanoma. Patients were allowed to have had prior anti-PD-1, anti-PD-L1 or anti-CTLA-4 therapy, and around 41% of the dose-escalation patients had previously received checkpoint inhibitors. Peripheral TCRbeta sequencing was intended to test whether TCR sequence diversity was altered and clonal T-cell expansion was caused by ivuxolimab. What the research found in general, with its limitations: After ivuxolimab, expanded clones were on average more numerous among CD8+ T cells than among CD4+ T cells. At doses of 0.1 to 3.0 mg/kg, clonal expansion of both CD4+ and CD8+ T cells in blood was seen between baseline and week 6. Antigen specificity was not determined for the clonally expanded peripheral T cells. Low levels of normalized T-cell clonal expansion were also shown by some nonresponding patients. In the 0.1-3.0 mg/kg groups, partial responders were among the patients with the lowest normalized peripheral clonal expansion, particularly in CD8+ T cells.

To sequence the TCRbeta CDR3 region, genomic DNA was isolated from the sorted cells. The immunoSEQ Assay was used for sequencing of TCRbeta CDR3 regions. The immuneACCESS repertoire file appears here via TCRdb, limited to in-frame rearrangements. These files lack a portion of the clones; in checked studies, under half of the deficit traces to unresolved V genes, and the cause of the others is not known. This sample holds 90,000 to 100,000 clones; approximately 90% were observed only once. In total, the top ten clones hold approximately 0.5% of the sample. With regard to this clone: The antigen it binds to is not known. No much larger clonotype is one base removed from it; base qualities were not supplied.

V is shortened by 4 bases, J by 1 base, and the region joining them spans 11 bases. The germline V gene encodes CDR1 SGHRS and CDR2 YFSETQ. Including the terminal cysteine and phenylalanine, the CDR3 comprises 14 residues. Only the CDR3 DNA is retained, 42 bases long and in frame from the first base. The trial excluded patients who had a history of autoimmune disease or were on systemic immunosuppression. In every dose cohort, peripheral blood was drawn for TCR sequencing at baseline, cycle 4 day 1, and cycle 7 day 1. Samples were obtained from an open-label, multicenter, first-in-human phase I dose-escalation trial of ivuxolimab. Adults with locally advanced or metastatic head and neck squamous cell, hepatocellular, melanoma or renal cell carcinoma were enrolled in the trial. Before TCR sequencing, CD4+ T cells and CD8+ T cells from peripheral blood were sorted into separate populations.

The source of this sequence is an adult with an advanced solid tumor such as melanoma, head and neck, liver or kidney cancer. Recombination joined TRBV5-1 with TRBJ1-1; too little of a D gene remains to name it. The material sequenced was CD4+ or CD8+ T cells sorted from blood, taken in a trial of the OX40 agonist ivuxolimab. The DNA sequence is TGCGCCAGCAGCAAAAACCGGGAGAACACTGAAGCTTTCTTT. Its translation is CASSKNRENTEAFF. The full variable domain, completed from the reference TRBV5-1 and TRBJ1-1 proteins outside the CDR3, reads KAGVTQTPRYLIKTRGQQVTLSCSPISGHRSVSWYQQTPGQGLQFLFEYFSETQRNKGNFPGRFSGRQFSNSRSEMNVSTLELGDSALYLCASSKNRENTEAFFGQGTRLTVV.